This is a list of T cell receptor beta chains from one sample in a study of blood T cell repertoires in COVID-19. Here immunoSEQ multiplex PCR was the method, and the copy in TCRdb shows in-frame clones only, minus some. The sample records 200,000 to 250,000 clones, around nine tenths being singletons. The sample comprised peripheral blood. The receptor source for this set is a woman in her 40s who had recovered from COVID-19. CDR3s leave out the opening cysteine and the closing phenylalanine or tryptophan. The D gene is left open where the match is weak.

j_call	d_call	v_call	cdr3_aa
TRBJ2-7	TRBD2	TRBV12-3/TRBV12-4	ATGGTTYYEQY
TRBJ1-2	.	TRBV7-9	ASSLRSGGYT
TRBJ2-5	TRBD2	TRBV24-1	ATSELGLAGSQETQY
TRBJ2-7	TRBD2	TRBV11-3	ASKPEGAGGYEQY
TRBJ1-3	.	TRBV6-2/TRBV6-3	ASSPDSLSGNTIY
TRBJ2-3	TRBD2	TRBV3-1/TRBV3-2	ASSHSRTSVSTDTQY
TRBJ1-4	.	TRBV12-5	ASGLGSGRVVEKLF
TRBJ2-7	.	TRBV7-2	ASSLAGGSYEQY
TRBJ2-1	TRBD2	TRBV7-2	ASSSLRGSYNEQF
TRBJ2-3	.	TRBV5-4	ASSFGQRTDTQY
TRBJ2-7	TRBD1	TRBV7-8	ASSLSRQGIHEQY
TRBJ1-2	TRBD1	TRBV5-5	ASSTRDRVSGYT
TRBJ2-1	TRBD1	TRBV18	ASSPGTGTYNEQF
TRBJ1-2	.	TRBV29-1	SGSSGERYGYT
TRBJ2-2	.	TRBV3-1/TRBV3-2	ASSLGTPINTGELF
TRBJ1-4	TRBD1	TRBV27	ASSTRTGGVEKLF
TRBJ2-7	.	TRBV5-6	ASSFPSSYEQY
TRBJ1-4	TRBD1	TRBV7-6	ASSTRQGADGEKLF
TRBJ1-2	TRBD1	TRBV11-2	ASSPVVDRGYGYT
TRBJ2-1	.	TRBV5-6	ASSLQRRAGFYEQF
TRBJ1-2	.	TRBV3-1/TRBV3-2	ASSQDRGGDGYT
TRBJ2-1	TRBD2	TRBV4-2	ASSQEQREGRTNEQF
TRBJ2-5	.	TRBV6-2/TRBV6-3	ASSWLGQGQETQY
TRBJ2-7	TRBD2	TRBV11-3	ASSGLASYEQY
TRBJ2-1	.	TRBV6-2/TRBV6-3	ASSLPGVGDEQF
TRBJ2-1	TRBD2	TRBV24-1	ATSVILAGGGHEQF
TRBJ1-5	TRBD1	TRBV6-5	ASRKDRNQPQH
TRBJ2-3	TRBD1	TRBV7-9	ASILGGELTDTQY
TRBJ1-2	TRBD1	TRBV27	ASSRDRVGYT
TRBJ2-5	TRBD1	TRBV27	ASSLPHAPQTGAKETQY
TRBJ2-7	TRBD1	TRBV19	ASSIDRAYEQY
TRBJ1-4	TRBD1	TRBV30	AWRPGTANEKLF
TRBJ1-2	TRBD1	TRBV7-2	ASSRPDRDRYGYT
TRBJ2-2	.	TRBV7-7	ASSRGNTGELF
TRBJ2-7	TRBD2	TRBV5-1	ASSGGSGSYEQY
TRBJ1-2	TRBD1	TRBV28	ASSLGRDRVGDGYT
TRBJ2-2	TRBD1	TRBV3-1/TRBV3-2	ASRLMKQGAQNTGELF
TRBJ1-2	.	TRBV29-1	SVELTEVNYGYT